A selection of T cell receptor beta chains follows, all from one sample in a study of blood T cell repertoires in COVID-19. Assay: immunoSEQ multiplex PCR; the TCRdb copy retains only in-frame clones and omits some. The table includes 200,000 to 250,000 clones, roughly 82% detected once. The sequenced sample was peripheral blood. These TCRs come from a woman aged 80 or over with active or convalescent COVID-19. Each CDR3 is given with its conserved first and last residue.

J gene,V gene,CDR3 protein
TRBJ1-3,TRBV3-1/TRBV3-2,CASSAGQALRGGSGNTIYF
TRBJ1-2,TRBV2,CASSNGQGGIYGYTF
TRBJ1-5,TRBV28,CASSPPVGTGGQPQHF
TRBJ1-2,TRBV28,CASSLGAVLNYGYTF
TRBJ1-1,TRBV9,CASSPRGFLDTEAFF
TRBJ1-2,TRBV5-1,CASSVQGDGGYTF
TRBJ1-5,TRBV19,CASSSLSRLKSNQPQHF
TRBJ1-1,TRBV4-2,CASSQDQGRGVAEAFF
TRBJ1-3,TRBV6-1,CASSDHLQGAGNTIYF
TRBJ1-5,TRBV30,CAWSETQGQPQHF
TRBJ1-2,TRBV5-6,CASSRDRVGYGYTF
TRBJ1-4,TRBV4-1,CASSQDGTGREKLFF
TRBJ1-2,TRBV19,CASSSTGTGAQGYTF
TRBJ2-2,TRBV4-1,CASSQAQLAGANTGELFF
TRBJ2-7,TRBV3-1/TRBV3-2,CASSISLGSYEQYF
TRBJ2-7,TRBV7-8,CASSLGGYYEQYF
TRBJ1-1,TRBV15,CATSRRGQGGTEAFF
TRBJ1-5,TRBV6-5,CASRGQGGNNQPQHF
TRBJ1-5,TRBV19,CASSMVPRANQPQHF
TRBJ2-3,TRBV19,CASSIVLGGDTQYF
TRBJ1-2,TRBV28,CASSLSGNGYTF
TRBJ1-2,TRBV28,CASRRTGGGYGYTF
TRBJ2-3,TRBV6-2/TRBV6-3,CASSRGRTDTQYF
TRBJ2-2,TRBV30,CAWSVGQGFTGELFF
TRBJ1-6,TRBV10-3,CAISDRGRSPLHF
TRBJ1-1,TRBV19,CASNLMGGETEAFF
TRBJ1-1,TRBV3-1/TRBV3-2,CASSPYQGTTEAFF
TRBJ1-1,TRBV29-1,CSVRRDRIMNTEAFF
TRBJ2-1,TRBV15,CATSRASGNYNEQFF
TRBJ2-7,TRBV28,CASRLTSGGAWEQYF
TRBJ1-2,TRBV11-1,CASSRGQNHGYTF
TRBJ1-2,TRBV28,CASSSGFYGYTF